The 25 T cell receptor beta chains reported below all come from one sample, sequenced in a study of early T cells in non-severe SARS-CoV-2 infection. Using its own MiXCR run on the 5' RACE reads, TCRdb lists one record per CDR3 protein. Among 20,000 to 30,000 distinct CDR3 sequences listed, roughly 5.3% were seen once. The specimen was whole blood. These TCRs come from an adult who was a healthcare worker with PCR-confirmed SARS-CoV-2 infection or an uninfected control (not recorded which).

Ten or more counts support this clonotype. The genes are TRBV3-1 and TRBJ1-2; no clear D gene. CDR1 is LGHDT, CDR2 YNNKEL, per germline (reference sequence). CDR3 length equals 12 residues. Trimming shortened V by 1 base and J by 3 bases, and 3 bases separated the two germline ends. The chain's CDR3 is CASSQGDYGYTF. The CDR3 bases are TGTGCCAGCAGCCAAGGGGACTATGGCTACACCTTC.

The sample holds many counts of this clonotype. The chain uses TRBV3-1 and TRBJ1-5; a weak D match, TRBD1 (5 bases). Germline V gene data show CDR1 as LGHDT and CDR2 as YNNKEL (reference sequence). V dropped 4 bases and J dropped 4 bases, with 11 bases sitting between them. This CDR3 comprises 14 residues. CDR3 loop: CASSPRQLNQPQHF. The DNA for the CDR3 is TGTGCCAGCAGCCCCCGACAGCTTAATCAGCCCCAGCATTTT.

This clonotype was seen repeatedly, ten times or more. The J gene is TRBJ1-6, the V gene TRBV6-2 or TRBV6-3; 10 bases map to TRBD1. CDR3 size: 15 residues. Germline CDR1 MNHEY, CDR2 SVGEGT. V shed 5 bases, J shed 10 bases, and the junction held 8 bases outside the gene matches. In nucleotides, the CDR3 is TGTGCCAGCAGTACCCTGGGACAGGGGTACTCACCCCTCCACTTT. Translated, it gives CASSTLGQGYSPLHF.

This chain connects TRBV7-9 to TRBJ2-3; either TRBD1 or TRBD2 may fit D (5 bases each). V lost 5 bases to trimming and J lost 4 bases, with 19 bases between them. Germline V gene sequence: CDR1 SEHNR, CDR2 FQNEAQ (reference sequence). This CDR3 region has 16 residues. The CDR3 loop reads CASSPAATGAPDTQYF. In DNA form, the CDR3 reads TGTGCCAGCAGCCCCGCGGCTACCGGGGCCCCAGATACGCAGTATTTT.

This clonotype was detected many times. The gene calls are TRBV7-9 and TRBJ2-1; no definite D call. Between the trimmed V and J ends, which lost 9 bases and 0 bases, there was a span of 15 bases. Per germline, CDR1 SEHNR and CDR2 FQNEAQ (reference sequence). This CDR3 contains 15 residues. For the CDR3, the DNA is TGTGCCAGGGCGCCCCTCATGAGCTCCTACAATGAGCAGTTCTTC. Translated, it gives CARAPLMSSYNEQFF.

In this sample, this clonotype turned up many times. Relative to the germline gene, one junction end is altered; a read error may explain this. The V gene is TRBV3-1, the J gene TRBJ2-1, with 11 bases matching TRBD2. This CDR3 is built from 16 residues. The germline V gene has CDR1 LGHDT and CDR2 YNNKEL (reference sequence). The CDR3 nucleotides read TGTGCCAGCAGTCAAGCAGGGACTAGCGGATACAATGAGCAGTTCTTC. Translation: CASSQAGTSGYNEQFF.

The rearrangement uses TRBV27 and TRBJ2-2; 10 bases line up with TRBD2. Per germline, CDR1 MNHEY and CDR2 SMNVEV (reference sequence). The CDR3 loop spans 15 amino acids. The J segment lost 6 bases and the V segment lost 3 bases, leaving 4 bases of the junction unmatched. CDR3 in amino acids: CASSFLAGAAGELFF. The CDR3 nucleotides are TGTGCCAGCAGTTTCCTAGCGGGGGCGGCCGGGGAGCTGTTTTTT.

The chain links TRBV20-1 to TRBJ1-2; D is ambiguous. The CDR3 extends over 14 amino acids. Germline lookup yields CDR1 DFQATT and CDR2 SNEGSKA (reference sequence). Trimming left V 2 bases short and J 8 bases short, with 18 bases between. The CDR3 bases are TGCAGTGCTAGATCCGGGCCTCACGAAAGGGGCTACACCTTC. Translated, it gives CSARSGPHERGYTF.

By share of the sample, this clonotype is medium-sized. The V gene is TRBV20-1, the J gene TRBJ1-6; the match to TRBD1 covers 10 bases. Germline CDR1 is DFQATT and CDR2 is SNEGSKA (reference sequence). Germline trimming cut 1 base from V and 5 bases from J; bases unmatched to any gene: 2. The CDR3 spans 15 residues. As DNA, the CDR3 is TGCAGTGCTAGAGGACAGGGGGCCCATAATTCACCCCTCCACTTT. Its protein is CSARGQGAHNSPLHF.

J is TRBJ1-1 and V is TRBV3-1; D uncertain. V gave up 3 bases and J gave up 3 bases, with 5 bases separating them. The CDR3 covers 12 residues. Germline-derived CDR1 and CDR2 are LGHDT and YNNKEL (reference sequence). In nucleotides, the CDR3 is TGTGCCAGCAGCCACGGAGACACTGAAGCTTTCTTT. Its protein is CASSHGDTEAFF.

This clonotype was seen ten or more times. The rearrangement uses TRBV6-2 or TRBV6-3 and TRBJ1-5; 7 positions agree with TRBD1. After removal of 4 bases from V and 5 bases from J, the junction contained 5 bases not matched to a gene. This CDR3 spans 14 amino acids. Per germline, CDR1 MNHEY and CDR2 SVGEGT. The CDR3, as DNA: TGTGCCAGCAGTTCTACAGGGGAACATCAGCCCCAGCATTTT. It yields the protein CASSSTGEHQPQHF.

This clonotype was found many times. The rearrangement joins TRBV27 to TRBJ1-1; a weak D match, TRBD1 (6 bases). The V gene lost 2 bases and the J gene lost 6 bases, with 10 bases spanning the gap. CDR3 size: 13 residues. The germline V gene encodes CDR1 MNHEY and CDR2 SMNVEV (reference sequence). The CDR3 is CASSLTGYAEAFF. The CDR3, as DNA: TGTGCCAGCAGTTTAACAGGGTACGCTGAAGCTTTCTTT.

This clonotype has at least ten counts. The V call is TRBV4-2, the J call TRBJ2-7; a possible D gene is TRBD2 (5 bases). This CDR3 is 15 amino acids long. Trimming took 3 bases from V and 0 from J, leaving 12 bases between them. Germline CDR1 reads LGHNA; CDR2 reads YNFKEQ. DNA for the CDR3: TGTGCCAGCAGCCATGGTCCGGGGAGCTCCTACGAGCAGTACTTC. Translation gives CASSHGPGSSYEQYF.

Only a few counts were recorded for this clonotype. The V and J genes are TRBV20-1 and TRBJ2-3; the D gene is possibly TRBD1 (5 bases). The CDR3 covers 13 residues. Germline-derived CDR1 and CDR2 are DFQATT and SNEGSKA (reference sequence). Between the trimmed V and J ends, which lost 6 bases and 2 bases, there was a span of 12 bases. The CDR3 region is CSARQITTDTQYF. The CDR3 coding sequence is TGCAGTGCAAGACAGATAACCACAGATACGCAGTATTTT.

The CDR3 DNA reads as TGTGCCAGTAGTTACGACAGGCGCAATCAGCCCCAGCATTTT. Protein sequence: CASSYDRRNQPQHF. V and J are TRBV19 and TRBJ1-5; perhaps TRBD1 as D (6 bases). This CDR3 region has 14 residues. V was clipped by 5 bases and J by 2 bases, with 10 bases between them. Germline V lookup: CDR1 LNHDA, CDR2 SQIVND (reference sequence).

In this sample, this clonotype turned up a few times. The V call is TRBV5-6, the J call TRBJ2-5, with D possibly matching TRBD1 (6 bases). Germline V gene lookup returns CDR1 SGHDT and CDR2 YYEEEE. The CDR3 runs 15 residues. V lost 3 bases and J 4 bases, leaving 16 bases between the germline ends. CDR3: CASSWGQGVGETQYF. The CDR3 region has the DNA TGTGCCAGCAGCTGGGGGCAGGGCGTGGGAGAGACCCAGTACTTC.

This clonotype turned up a few times. The chain combines TRBV5-1 with TRBJ2-6; the D gene is possibly TRBD1 (6 bases). The CDR3 length is 18 residues. V was pared by 4 bases and J by 2 bases, with 19 bases between. Germline loops: CDR1 SGHRS, CDR2 YFSETQ. The CDR3 coding sequence is TGCGCCAGCAGCGGGGGCGCAGGGTTTATCCCTGGGGCCAACGTCCTGACTTTC. As protein: CASSGGAGFIPGANVLTF.

This clonotype was seen many times. The chain combines TRBV3-1 with TRBJ1-6; D is undetermined. Germline V gene sequence: CDR1 LGHDT, CDR2 YNNKEL (reference sequence). CDR3 length: 15 residues. The V end was cut by 0 bases, the J end by 11 bases, with 14 bases between. This CDR3 is CASSQDGSPPPPLHF. DNA of the CDR3: TGTGCCAGCAGCCAAGACGGCAGTCCTCCGCCACCCCTCCACTTT.

This clonotype has at least ten counts. Here the CDR3 DNA reads TGTGCCAGCTCCTCAGGGTCCAACTATGGCTACACCTTC. It translates to CASSSGSNYGYTF. This sequence joins TRBV18 and TRBJ1-2, with a possible D match to TRBD1 (5 bases). The CDR3 is 13 amino acids. Germline CDR1 is KGHSH and CDR2 is LQKENI. V was pared by 6 bases and J by 2 bases, with 10 bases between. Full variable domain (missing parts from reference TRBV18 and TRBJ1-2): NAGVMQNPRHLVRRRGQEARLRCSPMKGHSHVYWYRQLPEEGLKFMVYLQKENIIDESGMPKERFSAEFPKEGPSILRIQQVVRGDSAAYFCASSSGSNYGYTFGSGTRLTVV.

This chain joins TRBV20-1 and TRBJ2-3; 10 bases fit TRBD2. This CDR3 spans 15 amino acids. With 6 bases clipped from V and 7 bases from J, the junction kept 13 bases outside the gene matches. Germline CDR1 DFQATT, CDR2 SNEGSKA (reference sequence). The CDR3 region has the DNA TGCAGTGCGCGAATAGCGGGGGGCCTCACGAATACGCAGTATTTT. Translated, it gives CSARIAGGLTNTQYF.

This clonotype occurred many times. This sequence joins TRBV7-3 and TRBJ2-1, with no clear D. The V end lost 2 bases, the J end lost 8 bases, and 7 bases lay between the germline ends. Per the germline V gene, CDR1 is SGHTA and CDR2 is FQGTGA. The CDR3 loop spans 12 amino acids. The CDR3 coding sequence is TGTGCCAGCAGCTTATCCCCTGATGAGCAGTTCTTC. This codes for CASSLSPDEQFF.

V usage is TRBV20-1 and J usage is TRBJ2-5; 12 bases map to TRBD2. Germline values: CDR1 DFQATT, CDR2 SNEGSKA (reference sequence). V shed 1 base and J 5 bases; nucleotides not matched to a gene: 2. The CDR3 has 14 amino acids. The CDR3 bases are TGCAGTGCTAGAGCCGGGACTAGCGGGGAGACCCAGTACTTC. Its protein product is CSARAGTSGETQYF.

This clonotype was seen repeatedly, ten times or more. The chain employs TRBV10-2 and TRBJ1-1, with D unclear. CDR1 and CDR2 from the germline V gene are WSHSY and SAAADI. This CDR3 contains 13 residues. The V end was cut by 8 bases, the J end by 6 bases, with 16 bases between. This CDR3 is CASPPKRFPEAFF. CDR3 DNA: TGCGCCAGCCCCCCGAAGCGGTTCCCTGAAGCTTTCTTT.

Ten or more counts support this clonotype. The chain has TRBV27 and TRBJ2-1, with D unclear. From germline, CDR1 is MNHEY and CDR2 SMNVEV (reference sequence). V shed 8 bases and J shed 9 bases, with 14 bases lying between them. The CDR3 runs to 12 residues. The CDR3 region is CASQTTGGEQFF. Here the CDR3 DNA reads TGTGCCAGCCAAACCACGGGCGGTGAGCAGTTCTTC.

Within the sample, this clonotype is medium-sized. The rearrangement joins TRBV29-1 to TRBJ2-5; D is uncertain. The germline gives CDR1 SQVTM, CDR2 ANQGSEA. Trimming stripped 4 bases from V and 5 bases from J, with 11 bases between. The CDR3 length is 12 residues. The CDR3 region is CSVGVQVETQYF. The CDR3 DNA sequence: TGCAGCGTTGGAGTGCAGGTGGAGACCCAGTACTTC.